The TCR beta chain described here comes from a study of shared clonotypes between healthy human individuals. Study at large: Three CD4 naive, three CD4 memory, two CD8 naive and one CD8 memory plate were used per donor.

Samples underwent the assay at deep level. Profiled with immunoSEQ multiplex PCR; TCRdb holds only in-frame clones, not every one. Of around 2.3 million clones listed, approximately 94% are singletons. Study results and caveats: Naive CD4 clonotype sharing across several donors was approximately 5%. Compared with memory subsets, naive subsets generally had larger estimated richness.

The junction had 7 bases not matched to a gene; V was cut back by 5 bases and J by 7 bases. Germline CDR1 reads SGHVS; CDR2 reads FNYEAQ. This CDR3 spans 15 amino acids. Comments on this clone: Antigen specificity is unknown.

The clonotype was recovered from a man between 18 and 29 years old in good health. This chain links TRBV7-6 with TRBJ2-1; TRBD1 aligns across 11 bases. The source material was naive CD4+ T cells sorted from blood. Specified subset: CD45RA+ positively selected. CDR3 sequence: CASSVGTGGWNEQFF. For the CDR3, the DNA is TGTGCCAGCAGCGTCGGGACAGGGGGATGGAATGAGCAGTTCTTC.